What follows are 7 T cell receptor beta chains derived from one specimen sequenced in a study of blood T cell repertoires in COVID-19. Data came from immunoSEQ multiplex PCR; TCRdb stores just in-frame clones and leaves some out. The repertoire has 150,000 to 200,000 clones, about 83% of them found once; the top ten carry about 20%. What was sequenced was peripheral blood. Receptors originate from an older person with COVID-19, enrolled during active disease.

This clone showed up just once. The chain has TRBV27 and TRBJ2-1; 10 nucleotides match TRBD2. V lost 8 bases and J lost 7; bases outside the gene matches: 8. CDR1 and CDR2 from the germline V gene are MNHEY and SMNVEV (reference sequence). This CDR3 has 14 residues. CDR3 protein: CASRSGGRGNEQFF. CDR3 DNA: TGTGCCAGCCGTAGCGGGGGGAGGGGGAATGAGCAGTTCTTC.

J is TRBJ2-1 and V is TRBV5-1; 11 bases are shared with TRBD2. In germline, CDR1 is SGHRS, CDR2 YFSETQ. With V trimmed by 0 bases and J by 0 bases, 8 bases remained unmatched. This CDR3 spans 19 amino acids. The chain's CDR3 is CASSLGLAGHESSYNEQFF. The CDR3 DNA is TGCGCCAGCAGCTTGGGACTAGCGGGGCACGAAAGCTCCTACAATGAGCAGTTCTTC.

This sequence joins TRBV18 and TRBJ2-1; 7 bases are shared with TRBD1. Germline V gene data show CDR1 as KGHSH and CDR2 as LQKENI. After removal of 5 bases from V and 6 bases from J, the junction contained 7 bases not matched to a gene. The CDR3 consists of 14 residues. DNA of the CDR3: TGTGCCAGCTCAAGGGGGCCCCCTCCCAATGAGCAGTTCTTC. The encoded protein is CASSRGPPPNEQFF.

The sample holds one count of this clone. The chain combines TRBV7-2 with TRBJ2-1, with TRBD2 as a possible D gene (6 bases). CDR3 size: 18 residues. Germline V gene data show CDR1 as SGHTA and CDR2 as FQGNSA. Trimming shortened V by 4 bases and J by 4 bases, and 23 bases separated the two germline ends. The CDR3 reads CASSYYGSGERAYNEQFF. CDR3 coding DNA: TGTGCCAGCAGCTATTACGGGAGCGGAGAGCGGGCATACAATGAGCAGTTCTTC.

This chain connects TRBV4-2 to TRBJ1-2, with unresolved D. Trimming shortened V by 3 bases and J by 2 bases, and 13 bases separated the two germline ends. The germline V gene has CDR1 LGHNA and CDR2 YNFKEQ. CDR3 length: 15 residues. The CDR3 reads CASSQRPDTNYGYTF. The CDR3 nucleotides are TGTGCCAGCAGCCAGAGACCAGACACGAACTATGGCTACACCTTC.

This chain connects TRBV21-1 to TRBJ1-2. TRBV21-1 is an annotated pseudogene. The CDR3 totals 15 residues. The CDR3: CASSKALLSHYGYTF. CDR3 DNA sequence: TGTGCCAGCAGCAAAGCGCTTTTGAGCCACTATGGCTACACCTTC.

The chain uses TRBV4-3 and TRBJ2-1; TRBD1 aligns across 8 bases. Germline assignment: CDR1 LGHNA and CDR2 YSLEER. The CDR3 is 19 residues long. V lost 3 bases, J lost 9 bases, and 22 bases stayed unmatched. CDR3 in DNA: TGCGCCAGCAGCCACAAACCACACGGGACAGGAGGTTCGAGGGGTGAGCAGTTCTTC. The encoded protein is CASSHKPHGTGGSRGEQFF.